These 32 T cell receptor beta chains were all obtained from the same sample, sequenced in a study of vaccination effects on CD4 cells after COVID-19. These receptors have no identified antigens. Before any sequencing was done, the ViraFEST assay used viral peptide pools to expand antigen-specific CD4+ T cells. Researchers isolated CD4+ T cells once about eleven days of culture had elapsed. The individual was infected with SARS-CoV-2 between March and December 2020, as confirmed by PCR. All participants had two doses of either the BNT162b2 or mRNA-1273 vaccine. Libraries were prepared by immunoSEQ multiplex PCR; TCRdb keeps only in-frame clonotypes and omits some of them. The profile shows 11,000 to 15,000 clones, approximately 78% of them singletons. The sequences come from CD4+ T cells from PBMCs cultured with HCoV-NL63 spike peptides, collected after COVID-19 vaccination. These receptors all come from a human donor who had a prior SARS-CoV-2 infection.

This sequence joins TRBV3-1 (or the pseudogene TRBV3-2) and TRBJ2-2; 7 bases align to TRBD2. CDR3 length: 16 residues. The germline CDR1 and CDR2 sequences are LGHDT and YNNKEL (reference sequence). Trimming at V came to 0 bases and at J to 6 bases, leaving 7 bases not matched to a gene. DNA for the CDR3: TGTGCCAGCAGCCAAGACGGCGGGAGTAACGCCGGGGAGCTGTTTTTT. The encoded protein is CASSQDGGSNAGELFF.

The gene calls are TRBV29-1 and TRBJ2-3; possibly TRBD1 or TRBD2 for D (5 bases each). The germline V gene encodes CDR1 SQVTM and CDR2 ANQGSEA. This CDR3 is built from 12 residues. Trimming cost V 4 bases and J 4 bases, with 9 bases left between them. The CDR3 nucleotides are TGCAGCGTTGTCTTGGGGGCAGATACGCAGTATTTT. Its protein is CSVVLGADTQYF.

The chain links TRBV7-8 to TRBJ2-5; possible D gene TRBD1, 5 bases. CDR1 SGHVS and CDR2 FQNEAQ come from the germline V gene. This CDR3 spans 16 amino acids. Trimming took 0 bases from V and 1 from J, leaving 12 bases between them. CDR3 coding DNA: TGTGCCAGCAGCTTAGCCCCAGGACATCTCCAAGAGACCCAGTACTTC. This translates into CASSLAPGHLQETQYF.

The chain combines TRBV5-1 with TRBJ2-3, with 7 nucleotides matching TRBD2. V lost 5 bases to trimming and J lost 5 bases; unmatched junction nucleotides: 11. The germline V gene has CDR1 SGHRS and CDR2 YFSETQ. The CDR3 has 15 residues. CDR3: CASRVRGSSGDTQYF. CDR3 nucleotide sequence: TGCGCCAGCAGAGTGCGGGGGAGTTCCGGAGATACGCAGTATTTT. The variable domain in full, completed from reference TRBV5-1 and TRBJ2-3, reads KAGVTQTPRYLIKTRGQQVTLSCSPISGHRSVSWYQQTPGQGLQFLFEYFSETQRNKGNFPGRFSGRQFSNSRSEMNVSTLELGDSALYLCASRVRGSSGDTQYFGPGTRLTVL.

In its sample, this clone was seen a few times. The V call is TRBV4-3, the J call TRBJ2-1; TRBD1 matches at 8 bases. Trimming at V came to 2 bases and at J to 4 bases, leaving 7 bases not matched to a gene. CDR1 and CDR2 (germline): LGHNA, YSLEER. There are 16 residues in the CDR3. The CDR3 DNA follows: TGCGCCAGCAGCCAACTCACCAGGGGGCTTTACAATGAGCAGTTCTTC. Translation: CASSQLTRGLYNEQFF.

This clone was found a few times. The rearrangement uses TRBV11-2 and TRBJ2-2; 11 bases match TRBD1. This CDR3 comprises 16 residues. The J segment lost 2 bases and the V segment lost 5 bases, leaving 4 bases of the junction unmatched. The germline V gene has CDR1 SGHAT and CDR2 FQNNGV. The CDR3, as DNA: TGTGCCAGCAGCCCGAGGACAGGGGGCAACACCGGGGAGCTGTTTTTT. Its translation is CASSPRTGGNTGELFF.

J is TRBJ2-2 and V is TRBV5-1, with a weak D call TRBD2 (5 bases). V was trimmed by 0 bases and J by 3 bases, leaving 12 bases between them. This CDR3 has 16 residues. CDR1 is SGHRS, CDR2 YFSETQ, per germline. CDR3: CASSLEVWGDTGELFF. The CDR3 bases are TGCGCCAGCAGCTTGGAGGTATGGGGAGACACCGGGGAGCTGTTTTTT.

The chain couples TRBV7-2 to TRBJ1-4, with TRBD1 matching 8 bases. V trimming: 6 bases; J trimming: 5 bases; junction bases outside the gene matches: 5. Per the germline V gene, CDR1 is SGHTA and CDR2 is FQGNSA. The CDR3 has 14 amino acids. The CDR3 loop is CASSNGQGNEKLFF. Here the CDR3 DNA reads TGTGCCAGCAGTAATGGACAGGGCAATGAAAAACTGTTTTTT.

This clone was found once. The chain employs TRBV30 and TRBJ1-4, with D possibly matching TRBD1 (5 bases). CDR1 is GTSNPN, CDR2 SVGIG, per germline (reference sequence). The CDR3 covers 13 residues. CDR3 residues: CASSGGVNEKLFF. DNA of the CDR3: TGTGCTAGTTCCGGGGGGGTTAATGAAAAACTGTTTTTT.

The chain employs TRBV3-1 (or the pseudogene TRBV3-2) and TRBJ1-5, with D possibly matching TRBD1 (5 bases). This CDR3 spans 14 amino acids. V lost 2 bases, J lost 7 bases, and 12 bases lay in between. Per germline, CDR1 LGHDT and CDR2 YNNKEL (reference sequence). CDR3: CASSQWGRSQPQHF. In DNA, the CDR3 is TGTGCCAGCAGCCAATGGGGACGGTCGCAGCCCCAGCATTTT.

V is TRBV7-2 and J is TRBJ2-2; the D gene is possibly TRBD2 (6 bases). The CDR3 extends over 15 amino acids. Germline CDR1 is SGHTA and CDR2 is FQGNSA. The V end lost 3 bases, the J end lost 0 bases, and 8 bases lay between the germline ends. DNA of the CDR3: TGTGCCAGCAGCTTGGGGACTGCGAACACCGGGGAGCTGTTTTTT. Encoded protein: CASSLGTANTGELFF. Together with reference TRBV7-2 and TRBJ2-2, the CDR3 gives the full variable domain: GAGVSQSPSNKVTEKGKDVELRCDPISGHTALYWYRQSLGQGLEFLIYFQGNSAPDKSGLPSDRFSAERTGGSVSTLTIQRTQQEDSAVYLCASSLGTANTGELFFGEGSRLTVL.

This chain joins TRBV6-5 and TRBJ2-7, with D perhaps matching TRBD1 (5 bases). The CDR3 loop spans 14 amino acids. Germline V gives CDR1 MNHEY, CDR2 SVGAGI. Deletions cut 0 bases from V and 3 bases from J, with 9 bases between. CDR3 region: CASSYSAGNYEQYF. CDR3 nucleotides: TGTGCCAGCAGTTACTCGGCAGGGAACTACGAGCAGTACTTC.

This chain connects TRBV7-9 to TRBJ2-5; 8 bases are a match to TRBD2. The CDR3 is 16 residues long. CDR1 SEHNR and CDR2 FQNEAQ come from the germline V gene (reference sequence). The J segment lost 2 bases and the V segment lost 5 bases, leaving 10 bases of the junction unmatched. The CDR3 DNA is TGTGCCAGCAGCCTGAAGCTAGCGGGTGAACAAGAGACCCAGTACTTC. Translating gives CASSLKLAGEQETQYF.

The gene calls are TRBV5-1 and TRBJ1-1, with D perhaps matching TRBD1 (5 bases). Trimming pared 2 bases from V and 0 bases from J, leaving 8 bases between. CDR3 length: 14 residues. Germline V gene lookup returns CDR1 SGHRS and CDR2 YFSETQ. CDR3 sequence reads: CASSFSGMNTEAFF. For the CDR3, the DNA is TGCGCCAGCAGCTTTTCAGGGATGAACACTGAAGCTTTCTTT.

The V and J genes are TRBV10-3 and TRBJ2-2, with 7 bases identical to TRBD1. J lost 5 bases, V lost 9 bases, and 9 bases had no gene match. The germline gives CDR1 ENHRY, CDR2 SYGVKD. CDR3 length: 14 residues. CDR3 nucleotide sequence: TGTGCCATAAGCGAGGACAGGCTGACCGGGGAGCTGTTTTTT. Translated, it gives CAISEDRLTGELFF.

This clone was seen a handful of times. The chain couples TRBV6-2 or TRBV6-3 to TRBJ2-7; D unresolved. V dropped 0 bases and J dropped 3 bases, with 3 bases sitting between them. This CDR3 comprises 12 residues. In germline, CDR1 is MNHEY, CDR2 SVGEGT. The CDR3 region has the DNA TGTGCCAGCAGTTACTCTGTCTACGAGCAGTACTTC. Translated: CASSYSVYEQYF.

For the CDR3, the DNA is TGTGCCAGCAGCGCCGGACCCAAGGACATTCAGTACTTC. Protein product: CASSAGPKDIQYF. This chain joins TRBV9 and TRBJ2-4; D not resolved. The V gene's germline CDR1 is SGDLS and CDR2 YYNGEE. This CDR3 spans 13 amino acids. The ends were cut back, 3 bases at V and 8 bases at J, with 12 bases in the middle.

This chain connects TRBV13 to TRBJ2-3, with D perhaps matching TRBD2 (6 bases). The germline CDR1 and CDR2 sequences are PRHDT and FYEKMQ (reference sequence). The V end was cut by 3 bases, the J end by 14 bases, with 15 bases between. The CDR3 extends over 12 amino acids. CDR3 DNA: TGTGCCAGCAGCTTGCAACTAGCTTCCGTGTATTTT. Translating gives CASSLQLASVYF.

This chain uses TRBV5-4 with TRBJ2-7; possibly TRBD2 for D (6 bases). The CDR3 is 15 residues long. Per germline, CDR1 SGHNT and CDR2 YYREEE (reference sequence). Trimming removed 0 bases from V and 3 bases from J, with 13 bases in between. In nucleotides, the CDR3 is TGTGCCAGCAGCTTGGACGGGACTCCGATCTACGAGCAGTACTTC. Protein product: CASSLDGTPIYEQYF.

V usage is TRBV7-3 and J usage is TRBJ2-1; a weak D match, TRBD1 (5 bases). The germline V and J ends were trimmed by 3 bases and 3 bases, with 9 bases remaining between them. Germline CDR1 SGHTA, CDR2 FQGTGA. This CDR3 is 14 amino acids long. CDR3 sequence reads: CASSLDKDYNEQFF. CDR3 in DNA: TGTGCCAGCAGCTTGGACAAGGACTACAATGAGCAGTTCTTC.

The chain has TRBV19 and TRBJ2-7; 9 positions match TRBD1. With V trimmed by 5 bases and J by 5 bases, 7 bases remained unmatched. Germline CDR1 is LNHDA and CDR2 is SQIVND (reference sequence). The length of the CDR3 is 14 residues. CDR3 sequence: CASSGDRDNHEQYF. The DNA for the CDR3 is TGTGCCAGTAGTGGGGACAGGGACAACCACGAGCAGTACTTC.

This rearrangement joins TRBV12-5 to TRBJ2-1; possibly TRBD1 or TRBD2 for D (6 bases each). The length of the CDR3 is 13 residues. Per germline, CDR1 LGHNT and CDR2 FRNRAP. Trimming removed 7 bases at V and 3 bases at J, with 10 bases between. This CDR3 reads CASEGGIYNEQFF. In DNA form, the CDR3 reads TGTGCTAGTGAAGGGGGGATCTACAATGAGCAGTTCTTC.

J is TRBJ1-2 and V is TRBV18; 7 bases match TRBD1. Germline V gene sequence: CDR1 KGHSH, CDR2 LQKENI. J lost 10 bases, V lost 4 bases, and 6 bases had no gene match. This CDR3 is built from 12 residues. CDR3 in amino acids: CASSLRDSHYTF. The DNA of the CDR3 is TGTGCCAGCTCACTACGGGACAGCCACTACACCTTC.

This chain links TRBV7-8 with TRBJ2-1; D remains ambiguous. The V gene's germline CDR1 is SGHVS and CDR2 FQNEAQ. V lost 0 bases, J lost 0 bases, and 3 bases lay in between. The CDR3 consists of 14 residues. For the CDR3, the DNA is TGTGCCAGCAGCTTAGCGGTCTCCTACAATGAGCAGTTCTTC. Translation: CASSLAVSYNEQFF. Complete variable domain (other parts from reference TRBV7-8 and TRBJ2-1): GAGVSQSPRYKVAKRGQDVALRCDPISGHVSLFWYQQALGQGPEFLTYFQNEAQLDKSGLPSDRFFAERPEGSVSTLKIQRTQQEDSAVYLCASSLAVSYNEQFFGPGTRLTVL.

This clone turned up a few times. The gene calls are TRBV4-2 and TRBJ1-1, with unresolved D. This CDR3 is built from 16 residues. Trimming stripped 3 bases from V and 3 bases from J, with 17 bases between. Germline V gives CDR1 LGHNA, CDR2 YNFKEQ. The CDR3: CASSHPKEYGYTEAFF. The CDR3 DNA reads TGTGCCAGCAGCCACCCGAAGGAGTACGGTTACACTGAAGCTTTCTTT.

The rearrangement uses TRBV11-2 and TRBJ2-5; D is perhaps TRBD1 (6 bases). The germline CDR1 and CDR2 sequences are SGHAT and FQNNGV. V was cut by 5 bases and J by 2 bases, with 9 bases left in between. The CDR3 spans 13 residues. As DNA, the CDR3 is TGTGCCAGCAGCCTCGGACAGCAAGAGACCCAGTACTTC. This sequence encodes CASSLGQQETQYF.

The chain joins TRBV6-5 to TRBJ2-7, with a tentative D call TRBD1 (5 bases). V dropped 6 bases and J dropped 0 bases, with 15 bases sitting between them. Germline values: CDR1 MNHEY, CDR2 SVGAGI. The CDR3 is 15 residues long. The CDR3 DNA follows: TGTGCCAGCAGCCATAGACAGAGAAGCTCCTACGAGCAGTACTTC. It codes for CASSHRQRSSYEQYF.

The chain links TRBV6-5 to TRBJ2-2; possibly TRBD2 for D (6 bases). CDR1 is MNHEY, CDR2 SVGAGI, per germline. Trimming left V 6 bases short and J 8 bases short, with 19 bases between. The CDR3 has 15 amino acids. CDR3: CASSHRLGSGGELFF. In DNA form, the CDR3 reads TGTGCCAGCAGCCACAGACTGGGTAGCGGTGGGGAGCTGTTTTTT.

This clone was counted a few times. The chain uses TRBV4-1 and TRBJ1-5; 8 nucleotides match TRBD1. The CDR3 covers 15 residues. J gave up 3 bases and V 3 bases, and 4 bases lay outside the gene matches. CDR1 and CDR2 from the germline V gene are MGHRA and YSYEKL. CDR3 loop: CASSQVDRVNQPQHF. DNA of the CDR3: TGCGCCAGCAGCCAGGTGGACAGGGTCAATCAGCCCCAGCATTTT.

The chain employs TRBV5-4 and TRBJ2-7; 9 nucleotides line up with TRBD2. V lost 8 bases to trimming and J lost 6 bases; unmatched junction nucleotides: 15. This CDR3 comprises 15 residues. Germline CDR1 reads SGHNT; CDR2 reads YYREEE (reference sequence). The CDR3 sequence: CASQTWGSGSLEQYF. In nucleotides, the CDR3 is TGTGCCAGTCAAACCTGGGGTAGCGGGAGTCTCGAGCAGTACTTC. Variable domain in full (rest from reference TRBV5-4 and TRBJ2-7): ETGVTQSPTHLIKTRGQQVTLRCSSQSGHNTVSWYQQALGQGPQFIFQYYREEENGRGNFPPRFSGLQFPNYSSELNVNALELDDSALYLCASQTWGSGSLEQYFGPGTRLTVT.

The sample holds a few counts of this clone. Here the CDR3 reads CAISGAGGASEAGELFF. The CDR3 DNA reads as TGTGCCATCAGTGGGGCAGGGGGCGCCTCCGAGGCCGGGGAGCTGTTTTTT. This rearrangement joins TRBV10-3 to TRBJ2-2; 8 positions agree with TRBD1. V gave up 4 bases and J gave up 6 bases; unmatched junction bases: 13. The CDR3 extends over 17 amino acids. The germline V gene has CDR1 ENHRY and CDR2 SYGVKD.

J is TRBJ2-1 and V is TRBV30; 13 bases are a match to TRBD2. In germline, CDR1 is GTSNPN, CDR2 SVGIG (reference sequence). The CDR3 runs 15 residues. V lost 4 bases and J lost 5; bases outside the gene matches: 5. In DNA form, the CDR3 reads TGTGCCTGGACCAGACTAGCGGGAGGCAACAATGAGCAGTTCTTC. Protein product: CAWTRLAGGNNEQFF.